The 18 T cell receptor beta chains in this list originate from one sample, sequenced in a study of CD8+ T cells in alopecia areata. RNA extraction and reverse transcription yielded cDNA as sequencing template. Profiled with immunoSEQ multiplex PCR; TCRdb holds only in-frame clones, not every one. The data hold 200,000 to 250,000 clones, with under 70% observed a single time. Treatment indicated: oral pan-JAK inhibitor, 5-10 mg twice daily. Source: CD4+ T cells sorted from blood, taken at approximately week 44, from a patient treated with tofacitinib. Source of these receptors: a human donor with alopecia areata.

Details on this clone: An end of the junction does not agree with germline; a read error may underlie this. The chain uses TRBV5-4 and TRBJ2-1, with D perhaps TRBD1 or TRBD2 (5 bases each). Per germline, CDR1 SGHNT and CDR2 YYREEE (reference sequence). This CDR3 region has 13 residues. DNA for the CDR3: TGTGCCAGCAGGTTGGGACCAAACAATGAGCAGTTCTTC. Residues: CASRLGPNNEQFF.

The rearrangement uses TRBV29-1 and TRBJ1-1, with a possible D match to TRBD1 (6 bases). CDR3 length equals 14 residues. Trimming took off 4 bases at V and 6 bases at J, with 18 bases between the two ends. Per the germline V gene, CDR1 is SQVTM and CDR2 is ANQGSEA. The CDR3 loop is CSVVWGLGWAEAFF. CDR3 nucleotide sequence: TGCAGCGTTGTTTGGGGGCTGGGATGGGCTGAAGCTTTCTTT.

The chain couples TRBV30 to TRBJ2-3; TRBD2 agrees at 7 bases. Per germline, CDR1 GTSNPN and CDR2 SVGIG (reference sequence). This CDR3 is 15 amino acids long. V lost 0 bases to trimming and J lost 3 bases; unmatched junction nucleotides: 6. The DNA for the CDR3 is TGTGCCTGGAGTGTACCAGCGGGGCTTACAGATACGCAGTATTTT. Translation gives CAWSVPAGLTDTQYF.

V gene TRBV5-1 combines with J gene TRBJ2-6, with a weak D call TRBD1 (5 bases). The CDR3 covers 16 residues. Germline V gene data show CDR1 as SGHRS and CDR2 as YFSETQ. V lost 1 base and J lost 0, with 8 bases in between. CDR3 amino acids: CASSLTGLSGANVLTF. For the CDR3, the DNA is TGCGCCAGCAGCTTGACAGGCCTCTCTGGGGCCAACGTCCTGACTTTC. Full variable domain (rest looked up from reference TRBV5-1 and TRBJ2-6): KAGVTQTPRYLIKTRGQQVTLSCSPISGHRSVSWYQQTPGQGLQFLFEYFSETQRNKGNFPGRFSGRQFSNSRSEMNVSTLELGDSALYLCASSLTGLSGANVLTFGAGSRLTVL.

There are a few counts of this clone. This chain uses TRBV5-5 with TRBJ1-2, with unresolved D. Trimming left V 0 bases short and J 4 bases short, with 13 bases between. The CDR3 covers 15 residues. Germline loops: CDR1 SGHKS, CDR2 YYEKEE (reference sequence). CDR3 in amino acids: CASSLERWTAYGYTF. The CDR3 region has the DNA TGTGCCAGCAGCTTGGAAAGGTGGACGGCCTATGGCTACACCTTC.

This clone was counted once. This chain connects TRBV19 to TRBJ1-2, with 9 bases aligning to TRBD1. Trimming took 3 bases from V and 4 from J; bases not matched to a gene: 3. CDR3 length equals 14 residues. Germline CDR1 LNHDA, CDR2 SQIVND (reference sequence). CDR3 region: CASSMGQGSYGYTF. CDR3 nucleotide sequence: TGTGCCAGTAGTATGGGACAGGGCAGCTATGGCTACACCTTC.

The chain combines TRBV27 with TRBJ2-3; TRBD1 matches at 7 bases. The germline V gene encodes CDR1 MNHEY and CDR2 SMNVEV (reference sequence). The CDR3 has 12 amino acids. With 5 bases clipped from V and 4 bases from J, the junction kept 0 bases outside the gene matches. The CDR3: CASSTGADTQYF. The CDR3 nucleotides are TGTGCCAGCAGTACAGGGGCAGATACGCAGTATTTT.

The gene calls are TRBV9 and TRBJ2-7, with D maybe TRBD1 (5 bases). Germline lookup yields CDR1 SGDLS and CDR2 YYNGEE. This CDR3 has 14 residues. Trimming stripped 1 base from V and 1 base from J, with 9 bases between. CDR3 sequence: CASSVSRESYEQYF. The CDR3 bases are TGTGCCAGCAGCGTAAGCAGGGAATCCTACGAGCAGTACTTC.

The rearrangement links TRBV5-1 to TRBJ2-7, with a weak D call TRBD2 (6 bases). CDR3 length: 15 amino acids. Trimming cost V 6 bases and J 0 bases, with 16 bases left between them. Germline assignment: CDR1 SGHRS and CDR2 YFSETQ. Written as DNA, the CDR3 is TGCGCCAGCACTCCAAGTCGGGGGAACTCCTACGAGCAGTACTTC. Protein: CASTPSRGNSYEQYF.

This clone turned up a few times. The V gene is TRBV10-3, the J gene TRBJ2-1; possibly TRBD2 for D (6 bases). CDR1 and CDR2 (germline): ENHRY, SYGVKD. The CDR3 sequence is 15 residues long. Trimming cost V 2 bases and J 5 bases, with 13 bases left between them. The CDR3 protein is CAISERASENNEQFF. In DNA, the CDR3 is TGTGCCATCAGTGAGAGGGCTAGCGAGAACAATGAGCAGTTCTTC.

This rearrangement joins TRBV6-5 to TRBJ2-2; 10 bases are shared with TRBD2. The V and J ends lost 4 bases and 0 bases, in that order; junction bases with no gene match: 2. The CDR3 covers 16 residues. The V gene's germline CDR1 is MNHEY and CDR2 SVGAGI. The CDR3 region has the DNA TGTGCCAGCAGTTCGAGCGGGGGGGCGAACACCGGGGAGCTGTTTTTT. Its translation: CASSSSGGANTGELFF.

This clone was counted a few times. The chain employs TRBV18 and TRBJ1-1; D may be TRBD1 (5 bases). With 5 bases removed from V and 1 base from J, the gap between germline ends came to 14 bases. Germline V gene sequence: CDR1 KGHSH, CDR2 LQKENI. The CDR3 runs to 15 residues. The CDR3 is CASSEWGRQNTEAFF. In DNA, the CDR3 is TGTGCCAGCTCAGAATGGGGCCGGCAGAACACTGAAGCTTTCTTT.

This rearrangement joins TRBV6-6 to TRBJ2-3; 9 positions agree with TRBD2. V was clipped by 5 bases and J by 2 bases; unmatched bases: 2. CDR1 is MNHNY and CDR2 is SVGAGI in the germline V gene (reference sequence). This CDR3 has 14 residues. In DNA, the CDR3 is TGTGCCAGCAGTAGCGGGGGGCACACAGATACGCAGTATTTT. Translation: CASSSGGHTDTQYF.

This clone has just a few counts. This chain links TRBV29-1 with TRBJ1-2; no clear D. Germline V gene lookup returns CDR1 SQVTM and CDR2 ANQGSEA. The germline V and J ends were trimmed by 2 bases and 4 bases, with 8 bases remaining between them. The CDR3 is made up of 12 amino acids. CDR3 sequence: CSVESHGYGYTF. In nucleotides, the CDR3 is TGCAGCGTTGAATCCCACGGCTATGGCTACACCTTC.

The J gene is TRBJ2-2, the V gene TRBV29-1; D remains unclear. CDR3 size: 13 residues. Trimming pared 1 base from V and 4 bases from J, leaving 7 bases between. The germline V gene has CDR1 SQVTM and CDR2 ANQGSEA. CDR3: CSVEVWGTGELFF. CDR3 sequence (DNA): TGCAGCGTTGAAGTATGGGGCACCGGGGAGCTGTTTTTT.

The rearrangement links TRBV5-1 to TRBJ1-4; D uncertain. Germline-derived CDR1 and CDR2 are SGHRS and YFSETQ. V was shortened by 0 bases and J by 4 bases, with 7 bases between the two germline ends. This CDR3 is built from 14 residues. The CDR3 spells CASSLGRFNEKLFF. CDR3 DNA: TGCGCCAGCAGCTTGGGACGGTTTAATGAAAAACTGTTTTTT.

The J gene is TRBJ2-3, the V gene TRBV30, with unresolved D. V was shortened by 3 bases and J by 6 bases, with 13 bases between the two germline ends. The CDR3 sequence is 13 residues long. The V gene's germline CDR1 is GTSNPN and CDR2 SVGIG (reference sequence). CDR3 DNA: TGTGCCTGGAGCCCAGAACCGTTGGATACGCAGTATTTT. Residues: CAWSPEPLDTQYF.

The genes are TRBV14 and TRBJ1-2; TRBD1 matches at 11 bases. Germline V gene data show CDR1 as SGHDN and CDR2 as FVKESK. V shed 4 bases, J shed 9 bases, and the junction held 7 bases outside the gene matches. This CDR3 contains 14 residues. The CDR3 loop is CASSPDGTGGRYTF. Here the CDR3 DNA reads TGTGCCAGCAGCCCAGACGGGACAGGGGGTCGCTACACCTTC.